This T cell receptor (beta chain) was identified during a study of control samples from healthy donors and cancer patients. V lost 0 bases, J lost 4 bases, and 8 bases lay in between. This CDR3 comprises 14 residues. Germline V gene data show CDR1 as KGHDR and CDR2 as SFDVKD. Measured with immunoSEQ multiplex PCR; TCRdb has only the in-frame clones, and not every one. Here the sample spans about 150,000 clones, about 93% being singletons. The source is a man aged 50 to 60 in good health. Material: blood. The genes are TRBV24-1 and TRBJ2-5; D gene uncertain. The CDR3 nucleotides read TGTGCCACCAGTGATTTGAAGGGCGCAGAGACCCAGTACTTC. This codes for CATSDLKGAETQYF.